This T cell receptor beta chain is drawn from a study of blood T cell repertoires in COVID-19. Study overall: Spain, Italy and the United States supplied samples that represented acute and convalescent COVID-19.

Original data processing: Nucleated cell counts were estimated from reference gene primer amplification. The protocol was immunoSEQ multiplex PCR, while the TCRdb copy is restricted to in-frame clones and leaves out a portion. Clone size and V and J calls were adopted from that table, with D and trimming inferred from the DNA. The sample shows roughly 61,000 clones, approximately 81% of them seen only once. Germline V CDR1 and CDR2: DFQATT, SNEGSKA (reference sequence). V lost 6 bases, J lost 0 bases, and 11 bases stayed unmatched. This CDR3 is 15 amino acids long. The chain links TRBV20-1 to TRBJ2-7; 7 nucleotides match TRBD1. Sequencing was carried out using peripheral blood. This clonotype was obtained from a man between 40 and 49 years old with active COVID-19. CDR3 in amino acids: CSASLDRPSSYEQYF. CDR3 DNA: TGCAGTGCCAGTTTGGACAGGCCAAGCTCCTACGAGCAGTACTTC.